The 26 T cell receptor beta chains below come from one sample, sequenced in a study of T cells in Graves' hyperthyroidism and ophthalmopathy. From RNA transcripts, TCR beta CDR3 regions were amplified. The primer set for the first-round RT-PCR of the TCR CDR3 was HTBI. TCRdb used MiXCR to reprocess the multiplex PCR reads, holding one entry per CDR3 protein. The data contain about 180,000 distinct CDR3 sequences, over 15% of them singletons. The sequenced sample was blood. The receptor source for this set is a woman aged 45-65 years with Graves' hyperthyroidism.

The sample holds many counts of this clonotype. The chain links TRBV2 to TRBJ2-5; 12 positions agree with TRBD2. Germline V gene data show CDR1 as SNHLY and CDR2 as FYNNEI. V lost 4 bases and J lost 2; bases outside the gene matches: 8. The length of the CDR3 is 17 residues. The CDR3 loop reads CASSGLRLAGVQETQYF. The CDR3 DNA is TGTGCCAGCAGTGGTCTAAGACTAGCGGGGGTGCAAGAGACCCAGTACTTC.

In its sample, this clonotype was seen many times. The V call is TRBV19, the J call TRBJ1-5, with D possibly matching TRBD1 (6 bases). Germline CDR1 is LNHDA and CDR2 is SQIVND (reference sequence). With 6 bases removed from V and 5 bases from J, the gap between germline ends came to 20 bases. CDR3 length equals 16 residues. CDR3 DNA: TGTGCCAGTAGCTTACTACAGGGAGGGGGTTATCAGCCCCAGCATTTT. Translating gives CASSLLQGGGYQPQHF.

This clonotype was seen ten or more times. For the CDR3, the DNA is TGCAGTGCTAGAGAGGGATCGGCGGGAGAGACCCAGTACTTC. The encoded protein is CSAREGSAGETQYF. This chain joins TRBV20-1 and TRBJ2-5; possible D gene TRBD2, 5 bases. The CDR3 loop spans 14 amino acids. CDR1 and CDR2 from the germline V gene are DFQATT and SNEGSKA (reference sequence). V was shortened by 0 bases and J by 4 bases, with 12 bases between the two germline ends.

This clonotype was counted at least ten times. The chain recombines TRBV7-3 with TRBJ1-1, with no clear D. The germline V gene has CDR1 SGHTA and CDR2 FQGTGA. CDR3 length: 15 residues. V dropped 1 base and J dropped 3 bases, with 12 bases sitting between them. The DNA of the CDR3 is TGTGCCAGCAGCTTAAGCTCCCCAGGACACACTGAAGCTTTCTTT. Protein sequence: CASSLSSPGHTEAFF. The variable domain in full, with the rest retrieved from reference TRBV7-3 and TRBJ1-1, is GAGVSQTPSNKVTEKGKYVELRCDPISGHTALYWYRQSLGQGPEFLIYFQGTGAADDSGLPNDRFFAVRPEGSVSTLKIQRTERGDSAVYLCASSLSSPGHTEAFFGQGTRLTVV.

This clonotype has just a few counts. The V gene is TRBV4-1, the J gene TRBJ1-1; D is unclear. CDR3 length: 13 residues. V was shortened by 1 base and J by 6 bases, with 9 bases between the two germline ends. Germline CDR1 MGHRA, CDR2 YSYEKL. This CDR3 is CASSQGTGPEAFF. CDR3 sequence (DNA): TGCGCCAGCAGCCAAGGCACGGGCCCTGAAGCTTTCTTT.

This clonotype has a handful of counts. A single base separates this from a much larger clone, so it may be a read error. This chain joins TRBV6-1 and TRBJ2-2, with TRBD1 identical over 7 bases. CDR1 is MNHNS and CDR2 is SASEGT in the germline V gene. The CDR3 contains 14 residues. The V gene end was trimmed by 11 bases and the J gene end by 1 base; junction bases not matched to a gene: 7. The CDR3 loop reads CAGKRTGNTGELFF. CDR3 coding DNA: TGTGCCGGCAAACGGACAGGGAACACCGGGGAGCTGTTTTTT.

This clonotype was counted at least ten times. This sequence joins TRBV20-1 and TRBJ1-1; D call uncertain. The length of the CDR3 is 11 residues. From germline, CDR1 is DFQATT and CDR2 SNEGSKA (reference sequence). V lost 6 bases and J 3 bases, leaving 8 bases between the germline ends. DNA of the CDR3: TGCAGTGCCCGCCCCGACACTGAAGCTTTCTTT. As protein: CSARPDTEAFF.

This clonotype was recorded many times. This chain joins TRBV6-1 and TRBJ1-5; 10 bases match TRBD1. Germline V CDR1 and CDR2: MNHNS, SASEGT. V lost 7 bases and J lost 11; bases outside the gene matches: 14. This CDR3 is built from 15 residues. The CDR3 nucleotides read TGTGCCAGCAATTTACCCGGGACAGGGGTATGGGCCCAGCATTTT. It translates to CASNLPGTGVWAQHF.

This clonotype was found many times. The genes are TRBV19 and TRBJ2-1; D remains ambiguous. From germline, CDR1 is LNHDA and CDR2 SQIVND (reference sequence). The CDR3 is 13 amino acids. V gave up 1 base and J gave up 12 bases, with 13 bases separating them. CDR3 region: CASSIVLDGGQFF. In DNA form, the CDR3 reads TGTGCCAGTAGTATAGTTCTCGATGGCGGGCAGTTCTTC.

This clonotype was picked up many times. This chain joins TRBV2 and TRBJ2-1; perhaps TRBD2 as D (7 bases). The CDR3 spans 15 residues. Germline loops: CDR1 SNHLY, CDR2 FYNNEI. V lost 4 bases to trimming and J lost 6 bases, with 16 bases between them. The CDR3 sequence: CASSVEGGGSNEQFF. DNA for the CDR3: TGTGCCAGCAGTGTTGAGGGGGGGGGTAGCAATGAGCAGTTCTTC. The full variable domain, its missing parts supplied by reference TRBV2 and TRBJ2-1, is EPEVTQTPSHQVTQMGQEVILRCVPISNHLYFYWYRQILGQKVEFLVSFYNNEISEKSEIFDDQFSVERPDGSNFTLKIRSTKLEDSAMYFCASSVEGGGSNEQFFGPGTRLTVL.

This clonotype was seen many times. The chain combines TRBV6-2 or TRBV6-3 with TRBJ1-5; D is undetermined. The CDR3 runs 15 residues. The V gene's germline CDR1 is MNHEY and CDR2 SVGEGT. The V end lost 6 bases, the J end lost 0 bases, and 12 bases lay between the germline ends. This CDR3 is CASSIEYYSNQPQHF. The CDR3 DNA reads as TGTGCCAGCAGCATCGAGTATTATAGCAATCAGCCCCAGCATTTT.

This clonotype was observed many times. The chain carries TRBV9 and TRBJ1-2, with TRBD1 matching 7 bases. The J segment lost 4 bases and the V segment lost 3 bases, leaving 9 bases of the junction unmatched. CDR3 length: 15 residues. Germline CDR1 reads SGDLS; CDR2 reads YYNGEE. CDR3 sequence (DNA): TGTGCCAGCAGCGAAGGGGGCGGGTGGGGCTATGGCTACACCTTC. This sequence encodes CASSEGGGWGYGYTF.

This clonotype was seen only a few times. The chain links TRBV18 to TRBJ1-3; possibly TRBD1 for D (5 bases). The CDR3 sequence is 16 residues long. The V and J ends lost 0 bases and 0 bases respectively, with 9 bases between them. Germline CDR1 reads KGHSH; CDR2 reads LQKENI. CDR3 nucleotide sequence: TGTGCCAGCTCACCACCTCACAGGAACTCTGGAAACACCATATATTTT. Translated, it gives CASSPPHRNSGNTIYF.

The chain carries TRBV7-6 and TRBJ2-5; the D is unclear. The CDR3 is made up of 14 amino acids. Deletions cut 5 bases from V and 4 bases from J, with 14 bases between. Germline CDR1 is SGHVS and CDR2 is FNYEAQ. The CDR3 here is CASSRRRAGETQYF. The CDR3 nucleotides read TGTGCCAGCAGCCGCCGCCGGGCTGGAGAGACCCAGTACTTC.

This clonotype came up many times. The chain has TRBV5-1 and TRBJ1-6; TRBD1 agrees at 8 bases. Germline CDR1 is SGHRS and CDR2 is YFSETQ. V lost 4 bases and J lost 10; bases outside the gene matches: 10. The CDR3 sequence is 15 residues long. This CDR3 is CASSTGQGGGSPLHF. CDR3 sequence (DNA): TGCGCCAGCAGCACCGGACAGGGAGGAGGATCACCCCTCCACTTT.

Many counts were recorded for this clonotype. J is TRBJ2-5 and V is TRBV5-1; D is possibly TRBD1 (6 bases). V was shortened by 2 bases and J by 5 bases, with 16 bases between the two germline ends. CDR1 SGHRS and CDR2 YFSETQ come from the germline V gene. The CDR3 covers 15 residues. The CDR3 protein is CASSFRRARGETQYF. CDR3 bases: TGCGCCAGCAGCTTCAGGCGGGCCAGGGGTGAGACCCAGTACTTC.

This clonotype was counted ten times or more. The chain carries TRBV2 and TRBJ2-5, with D perhaps being TRBD1 or TRBD2 (5 bases each). The V end was cut by 7 bases, the J end by 2 bases, with 11 bases between. Germline V gene data show CDR1 as SNHLY and CDR2 as FYNNEI. The CDR3 loop spans 13 amino acids. The CDR3 region is CASIGGGQETQYF. The DNA of the CDR3 is TGTGCCAGCATTGGTGGGGGACAAGAGACCCAGTACTTC. The full variable domain, its missing parts supplied by reference TRBV2 and TRBJ2-5, is EPEVTQTPSHQVTQMGQEVILRCVPISNHLYFYWYRQILGQKVEFLVSFYNNEISEKSEIFDDQFSVERPDGSNFTLKIRSTKLEDSAMYFCASIGGGQETQYFGPGTRLLVL.

This clonotype was detected many times. The V call is TRBV13, the J call TRBJ2-5, with 7 positions matching TRBD1. This CDR3 spans 15 amino acids. In germline, CDR1 is PRHDT, CDR2 FYEKMQ (reference sequence). The V segment lost 4 bases and the J segment 8 bases; nucleotides outside the gene matches: 13. The CDR3 protein is CASSSRDSPHDTQYF. CDR3 bases: TGTGCCAGCAGCTCTCGGGACAGCCCGCATGACACCCAGTACTTC.

This clonotype was counted only a few times. The chain joins TRBV28 to TRBJ2-7; 8 positions match TRBD2. CDR1 MDHEN and CDR2 SYDVKM come from the germline V gene. The CDR3 consists of 14 residues. V lost 6 bases to trimming and J lost 2 bases; unmatched junction nucleotides: 6. CDR3 nucleotide sequence: TGTGCCAGCAGACGACCGGGAGGGCCCTACGAGCAGTACTTC. Protein product: CASRRPGGPYEQYF.

The table lists this clonotype with a few counts. The CDR3 region is CASSQTLAGVSTDTQYF. CDR3 DNA sequence: TGCGCCAGCAGCCAGACCTTAGCGGGGGTTAGCACAGATACGCAGTATTTT. The chain recombines TRBV4-1 with TRBJ2-3, with TRBD2 matching 9 bases. This CDR3 spans 17 amino acids. Germline V lookup: CDR1 MGHRA, CDR2 YSYEKL. The ends lost 3 bases at V and 0 bases at J; junction bases unmatched: 7.

This clonotype was seen repeatedly, ten times or more. V gene TRBV15 combines with J gene TRBJ1-1, with 7 bases identical to TRBD1. The CDR3 runs to 13 residues. From germline, CDR1 is LNHNV and CDR2 YYDKDF (reference sequence). V lost 6 bases, J lost 11 bases, and 12 bases stayed unmatched. CDR3 DNA sequence: TGTGCCACCAGGGGTCCGCGAGGGGGCAACGCTTTCTTT. This translates into CATRGPRGGNAFF.

This clonotype was picked up many times. The V call is TRBV5-1, the J call TRBJ2-1, with 7 nucleotides matching TRBD1. There are 13 residues in the CDR3. V shed 3 bases, J shed 5 bases, and the junction held 2 bases outside the gene matches. Looked up from germline, CDR1 is SGHRS and CDR2 is YFSETQ. For the CDR3, the DNA is TGCGCCAGCAGCTCGGGACAGAACAATGAGCAGTTCTTC. Translated: CASSSGQNNEQFF.

The chain couples TRBV12-3 or TRBV12-4 to TRBJ2-3; 15 bases map to TRBD2. This CDR3 region has 16 residues. J lost 7 bases, V lost 5 bases, and 7 bases had no gene match. CDR3 sequence (DNA): TGTGCCAGCAGTCCTCCGGGACTAGCGGGAGGAAATACGCAGTATTTT. Translated, it gives CASSPPGLAGGNTQYF.

J is TRBJ1-3 and V is TRBV5-1; D remains unclear. Germline-derived CDR1 and CDR2 are SGHRS and YFSETQ. The V end lost 0 bases, the J end lost 0 bases, and 10 bases lay between the germline ends. The CDR3 is 16 residues long. The CDR3 nucleotides are TGCGCCAGCAGCTTGGGGGGTGACTACTCTGGAAACACCATATATTTT. Translating it yields CASSLGGDYSGNTIYF.

This clonotype was counted ten times or more. The chain couples TRBV7-3 to TRBJ1-1; possibly TRBD1 for D (5 bases). The CDR3 is made up of 13 amino acids. V gave up 5 bases and J gave up 4 bases, with 11 bases separating them. Germline V lookup: CDR1 SGHTA, CDR2 FQGTGA. CDR3 nucleotides: TGTGCCAGCAGCCCCGCGAGGGGCACTGAAGCTTTCTTT. Protein product: CASSPARGTEAFF. Full variable domain (outside the CDR3, taken from reference TRBV7-3 and TRBJ1-1): GAGVSQTPSNKVTEKGKYVELRCDPISGHTALYWYRQSLGQGPEFLIYFQGTGAADDSGLPNDRFFAVRPEGSVSTLKIQRTERGDSAVYLCASSPARGTEAFFGQGTRLTVV.

This clonotype was observed many times. J is TRBJ2-7 and V is TRBV4-1; tentative D call: TRBD2 (6 bases). The CDR3 runs 17 residues. V shed 0 bases and J shed 0 bases, with 15 bases lying between them. Per germline, CDR1 MGHRA and CDR2 YSYEKL. The CDR3 nucleotides are TGCGCCAGCAGCCAAGACGGGACTGCGAGCAGCTCCTACGAGCAGTACTTC. It translates to CASSQDGTASSSYEQYF.